This T cell receptor beta chain was captured by sequencing in a study of technical replicates of blood from a handful of donors. The CDR3 is 14 amino acids. Germline values: CDR1 SQVTM, CDR2 ANQGSEA. V was pared by 4 bases and J by 6 bases, with 13 bases between. Clones were read by immunoSEQ multiplex PCR, and TCRdb kept only the in-frame ones, dropping some. The sample carries about 62,000 clones, 95% to 98% recorded once. The sequenced sample was T cells isolated from PBMCs. V gene TRBV29-1 combines with J gene TRBJ1-6, with a possible D match to TRBD1 (6 bases). The receptor was isolated from a human donor in good health. CDR3 in DNA: TGCAGCGTTGCACAGGGTTCTACTAATTCACCCCTCCACTTT. Its protein is CSVAQGSTNSPLHF.